The 10 T cell receptor beta chains listed next were all sequenced from one sample in a study of blood T cell repertoires in COVID-19. Using immunoSEQ multiplex PCR, the repertoire was profiled, and TCRdb retains in-frame clones only, with some absent. Seen here are some 300,000 clones, approximately 90% observed once, and the top ten hold around 2%. Sequenced input: PBMCs or T cells enriched from blood (not recorded which). Receptors were obtained from a woman aged 55-75 years in a cohort exposed to, infected with or recovered from COVID-19 (not recorded which).

This clone was detected a few times. V is TRBV30 and J is TRBJ1-2; 9 positions agree with TRBD1. V trimming: 5 bases; J trimming: 4 bases; junction bases outside the gene matches: 5. There are 13 residues in the CDR3. Germline CDR1 is GTSNPN and CDR2 is SVGIG (reference sequence). CDR3 residues: CAWGTGTIYGYTF. The CDR3 DNA reads as TGTGCCTGGGGGACAGGGACGATCTATGGCTACACCTTC.

The chain has TRBV5-5 and TRBJ2-7, with unresolved D. Germline V gene data show CDR1 as SGHKS and CDR2 as YYEKEE (reference sequence). V lost 5 bases to trimming and J lost 1 base, with 13 bases between them. This CDR3 contains 14 residues. CDR3 region: CASRSTTGSYEQYF. The DNA of the CDR3 is TGTGCCAGCAGATCTACGACTGGGTCCTACGAGCAGTACTTC. The whole variable domain, filled in from reference TRBV5-5 and TRBJ2-7, reads DAGVTQSPTHLIKTRGQQVTLRCSPISGHKSVSWYQQVLGQGPQFIFQYYEKEERGRGNFPDRFSARQFPNYSSELNVNALLLGDSALYLCASRSTTGSYEQYFGPGTRLTVT.

This chain joins TRBV24-1 and TRBJ2-2; 7 bases line up with TRBD1. Looked up from germline, CDR1 is KGHDR and CDR2 is SFDVKD. V dropped 0 bases and J dropped 3; count of bases not matched to a gene: 0. This CDR3 contains 15 residues. In nucleotides, the CDR3 is TGTGCCACCAGTGATTTGACAGGGGACACCGGGGAGCTGTTTTTT. Amino acid sequence: CATSDLTGDTGELFF.

In nucleotides, the CDR3 is TGTGCCAGCAGCTCCCCCAGGGGGCTGCGGAATTCACCCCTCCACTTT. As protein: CASSSPRGLRNSPLHF. The chain recombines TRBV5-8 with TRBJ1-6; 8 bases map to TRBD1. Trimming took 3 bases from V and 7 from J; bases not matched to a gene: 9. Germline V gene lookup returns CDR1 SGHTS and CDR2 YDEGEE. The CDR3 runs 16 residues.

The V gene is TRBV4-3, the J gene TRBJ2-2, with 8 bases lining up with TRBD2. The CDR3 is 19 residues long. The J segment lost 6 bases and the V segment lost 0 bases, leaving 15 bases of the junction unmatched. Germline V lookup: CDR1 LGHNA, CDR2 YSLEER. The CDR3 is CASSQDPSVHGRGAGELFF. CDR3 in DNA: TGCGCCAGCAGCCAAGATCCGTCGGTTCACGGGAGGGGGGCCGGGGAGCTGTTTTTT.

This chain connects TRBV5-1 to TRBJ2-7, with TRBD2 matching 10 bases. The CDR3 sequence is 16 residues long. Losses at the gene ends were 1 base for V and 6 bases for J; bases not matched to a gene: 10. Looked up from germline, CDR1 is SGHRS and CDR2 is YFSETQ. Here the CDR3 reads CASSLTASGSSVEQYF. CDR3 bases: TGCGCCAGCAGCTTGACCGCTAGCGGGAGTTCGGTCGAGCAGTACTTC.

V gene TRBV5-1 combines with J gene TRBJ2-7, with D tentatively TRBD2 (5 bases). The CDR3 extends over 14 amino acids. Germline CDR1 SGHRS, CDR2 YFSETQ. V lost 4 bases and J lost 4, with 15 bases in between. The CDR3 DNA sequence: TGCGCCAGCAGCCCGAGGGCGGAGCCTTACGAGCAGTACTTC. Protein product: CASSPRAEPYEQYF.

This rearrangement joins TRBV19 to TRBJ1-2, with 9 bases fitting TRBD1. The germline V gene encodes CDR1 LNHDA and CDR2 SQIVND (reference sequence). This CDR3 comprises 13 residues. J gave up 8 bases and V 4 bases, and 5 bases lay outside the gene matches. This chain's CDR3 is CASSTGQGRGYTF. CDR3 DNA: TGTGCCAGTAGTACCGGACAGGGGCGGGGCTACACCTTC.

Concerning this clone itself: The junction departs from the called germline gene at one end, perhaps through a read error. The chain joins TRBV19 to TRBJ2-7; TRBD1 aligns across 8 bases. This CDR3 region has 15 residues. CDR1 is LNHDA, CDR2 SQIVND, per germline (reference sequence). Here the CDR3 DNA reads TGTGCCAGTAGTGTAGAGGACAGGGAGTTCTACGAGCAGTACTTC. Translated, it gives CASSVEDREFYEQYF.

There are a few counts of this clone. This chain links TRBV11-2 with TRBJ1-3; 9 bases fit TRBD1. The germline CDR1 and CDR2 sequences are SGHAT and FQNNGV. V gave up 5 bases and J gave up 7 bases; unmatched junction bases: 9. CDR3 length: 15 amino acids. CDR3 sequence (DNA): TGTGCCAGCAGCCTGGGACAGGGACTTTATAACACCATATATTTT. Amino acids: CASSLGQGLYNTIYF.